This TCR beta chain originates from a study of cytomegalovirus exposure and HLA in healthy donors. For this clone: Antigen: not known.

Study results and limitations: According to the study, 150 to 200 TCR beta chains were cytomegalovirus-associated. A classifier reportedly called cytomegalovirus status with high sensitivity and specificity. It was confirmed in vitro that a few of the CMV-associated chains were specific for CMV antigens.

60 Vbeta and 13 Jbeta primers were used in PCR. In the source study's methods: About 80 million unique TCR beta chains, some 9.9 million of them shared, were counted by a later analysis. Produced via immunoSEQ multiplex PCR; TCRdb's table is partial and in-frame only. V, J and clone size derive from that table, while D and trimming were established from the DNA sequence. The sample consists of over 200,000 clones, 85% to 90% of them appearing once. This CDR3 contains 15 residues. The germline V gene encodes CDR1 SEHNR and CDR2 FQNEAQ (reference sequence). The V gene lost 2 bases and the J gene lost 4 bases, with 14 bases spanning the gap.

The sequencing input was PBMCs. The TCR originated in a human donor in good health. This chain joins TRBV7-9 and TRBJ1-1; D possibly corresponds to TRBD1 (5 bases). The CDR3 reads CASSLQGLVSTEAFF. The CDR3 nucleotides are TGTGCCAGCAGCTTACAGGGCCTTGTGAGCACTGAAGCTTTCTTT.